The clone carrying this T cell receptor (beta chain) appeared a few times. Its matching antigen is unknown. Germline V gives CDR1 SGDLS, CDR2 YYNGEE. The CDR3 has 15 residues. The J segment lost 6 bases and the V segment lost 3 bases, leaving 9 bases of the junction unmatched. The source of the sample is a study of T-cell memory formation after mild COVID-19. Study in general: There were largely donor-specific TCR clusters.

TCRdb fed the 5' RACE reads into MiXCR, producing one record per CDR3 protein. The sample lists roughly 100,000 distinct CDR3 sequences; approximately 15% were seen once. Whole-study findings and limits: For contracting clones, CD4+ ones sat mainly in CM and EM, CD8+ in EMRA. Clones shrinking from day 15 to 85 showed even CD4/CD8 mixes; later expanders tilted CD4+.

Sequenced input: PBMCs or a T cell subset sorted from them (not recorded which). The source is an adult woman who had mild COVID-19 (a few samples of this study predate the infection). Cell type and time point are not known. This chain joins TRBV9 and TRBJ2-1; 7 nucleotides align to TRBD2. In nucleotides, the CDR3 is TGTGCCAGCAGCGCCGCAGAGCCGGGGGGCAATGAGCAGTTCTTC. This encodes CASSAAEPGGNEQFF. Drawing the rest from reference TRBV9 and TRBJ2-1, the complete variable domain is DSGVTQTPKHLITATGQRVTLRCSPRSGDLSVYWYQQSLDQGLQFLIQYYNGEERAKGNILERFSAQQFPDLHSELNLSSLELGDSALYFCASSAAEPGGNEQFFGPGTRLTVL.